The 7 T cell receptor beta chains below all came from one sample that was sequenced in a study of blood T cell repertoires in COVID-19. Using immunoSEQ multiplex PCR, the repertoire was profiled, and TCRdb retains in-frame clones only, with some absent. The data contain about 290,000 clones, around 86% of them singletons. Sequenced sample: PBMCs or T cells enriched from blood (not recorded which). All receptors come from a middle-aged woman who had recovered from COVID-19.

J is TRBJ2-3 and V is TRBV19; D not resolved. The CDR3 extends over 15 amino acids. Germline V gene sequence: CDR1 LNHDA, CDR2 SQIVND (reference sequence). Trimming shortened V by 5 bases and J by 2 bases, and 14 bases separated the two germline ends. The CDR3 loop is CASSDPVQHTDTQYF. Here the CDR3 DNA reads TGTGCCAGTAGTGATCCGGTACAGCACACAGATACGCAGTATTTT.

The J gene is TRBJ2-5, the V gene TRBV5-4, with 7 nucleotides matching TRBD1. The ends lost 7 bases at V and 0 bases at J; junction bases unmatched: 6. The CDR3 extends over 14 amino acids. Per the germline V gene, CDR1 is SGHNT and CDR2 is YYREEE (reference sequence). The CDR3 here is CASGTEGYQETQYF. In DNA, the CDR3 is TGTGCCAGCGGGACAGAGGGGTACCAAGAGACCCAGTACTTC.

The chain is built from TRBV5-5 and TRBJ1-5, with 10 bases matching TRBD1. Germline loops: CDR1 SGHKS, CDR2 YYEKEE (reference sequence). The CDR3 extends over 16 amino acids. With V trimmed by 1 base and J by 2 bases, 3 bases remained unmatched. This CDR3 is CASSLWDRGGNQPQHF. The DNA of the CDR3 is TGTGCCAGCAGCTTGTGGGACAGGGGAGGCAATCAGCCCCAGCATTTT.

This clone has a handful of counts. The rearrangement joins TRBV4-2 to TRBJ1-2; 9 nucleotides line up with TRBD1. The germline CDR1 and CDR2 sequences are LGHNA and YNFKEQ. The ends lost 0 bases at V and 8 bases at J; junction bases unmatched: 13. The CDR3 covers 17 residues. CDR3 amino acids: CASSQESGHRGLKGYTF. The CDR3 DNA reads TGTGCCAGCAGCCAAGAATCGGGGCACAGGGGGCTTAAGGGCTACACCTTC.

As DNA, the CDR3 is TGTGCCAGCAGTTCAGCCACGTTATGGGGGGTGAACACTGAAGCTTTCTTT. Residues: CASSSATLWGVNTEAFF. The gene calls are TRBV27 and TRBJ1-1; TRBD1 might be the D (5 bases). CDR1 is MNHEY and CDR2 is SMNVEV in the germline V gene (reference sequence). This CDR3 comprises 17 residues. The ends were cut back, 4 bases at V and 0 bases at J, with 18 bases in the middle.

This rearrangement joins TRBV24-1 to TRBJ2-1; the D gene is possibly TRBD2 (6 bases). Germline values: CDR1 KGHDR, CDR2 SFDVKD. The germline V and J ends were trimmed by 3 bases and 3 bases, with 11 bases remaining between them. The CDR3 contains 15 residues. CDR3 coding DNA: TGTGCCACCAGTGATCCCGGGCGGGGCTACAATGAGCAGTTCTTC. Translation gives CATSDPGRGYNEQFF.

This rearrangement joins TRBV29-1 to TRBJ1-2, with 8 bases fitting TRBD1. CDR1 is SQVTM and CDR2 is ANQGSEA in the germline V gene. V gave up 7 bases and J gave up 0 bases; unmatched junction bases: 7. The CDR3 has 14 amino acids. CDR3 protein: CSARTGTTNYGYTF. DNA for the CDR3: TGCAGCGCCAGGACAGGGACCACTAACTATGGCTACACCTTC.